The 5 T cell receptor beta chains reported below all come from one sample, sequenced in a study of blood T cell repertoires in COVID-19. Only in-frame clones appear in the TCRdb table, and some are missing; sequencing was by immunoSEQ multiplex PCR. The sample records more than 75,000 clones, 75% to 90% being singletons. Sequenced: peripheral blood. These receptors were obtained from a human donor in a cohort sampled during active COVID-19.

The genes are TRBV3-1 (or the pseudogene TRBV3-2) and TRBJ2-3; D may be TRBD2 (6 bases). Trimming stripped 3 bases from V and 2 bases from J, with 12 bases between. This CDR3 has 15 amino acids. Per the germline V gene, CDR1 is LGHDT and CDR2 is YNNKEL (reference sequence). The CDR3 region has the DNA TGTGCCAGCAGCCAGACGGGACTCGACACAGATACGCAGTATTTT. This translates into CASSQTGLDTDTQYF.

The rearrangement links TRBV3-1 (or the pseudogene TRBV3-2) to TRBJ1-3, with 8 bases lining up with TRBD1. CDR1 and CDR2 (germline): LGHDT, YNNKEL (reference sequence). The CDR3 sequence is 14 residues long. V lost 6 bases and J lost 4; bases outside the gene matches: 5. For the CDR3, the DNA is TGTGCCAGCAGTCACAGGGGGGGAGGAAACACCATATATTTT. Translation: CASSHRGGGNTIYF.

The genes are TRBV18 and TRBJ1-5, with TRBD1 as a possible D gene (5 bases). Trimming pared 4 bases from V and 7 bases from J, leaving 14 bases between. The CDR3 sequence is 14 residues long. CDR1 is KGHSH and CDR2 is LQKENI in the germline V gene. As DNA, the CDR3 is TGTGCCAGCTCACTTGGGACTATCGCCCAGCCCCAGCATTTT. Its translation is CASSLGTIAQPQHF.

The chain recombines TRBV4-1 with TRBJ1-2; D might be TRBD1 (5 bases). The CDR3 runs 14 residues. V was cut by 4 bases and J by 8 bases, with 17 bases left in between. The germline V gene has CDR1 MGHRA and CDR2 YSYEKL. CDR3 sequence reads: CASSPGGAEGGYTF. The CDR3 DNA sequence: TGCGCCAGCAGCCCGGGAGGGGCCGAGGGCGGCTACACCTTC.

This chain connects TRBV30 to TRBJ2-7; 7 bases align to TRBD1. After removal of 1 base from V and 3 bases from J, the junction contained 12 bases not matched to a gene. Looked up from germline, CDR1 is GTSNPN and CDR2 is SVGIG (reference sequence). This CDR3 spans 16 amino acids. The chain's CDR3 is CAWSEHRGPFFYEQYF. For the CDR3, the DNA is TGTGCCTGGAGTGAACACAGGGGACCCTTCTTCTACGAGCAGTACTTC.